The 29 T cell receptor beta chains reported below all come from one sample, sequenced in a study of cytomegalovirus exposure and HLA in healthy donors. Some clones are missing from TCRdb's copy, which holds only in-frame ones; the method was immunoSEQ multiplex PCR. The sample consists of around 400,000 clones, about nine tenths of them appearing once. The sequenced sample consisted of PBMCs. The receptors stem from a woman younger than 30 in good health and CMV-seronegative.

The chain joins TRBV27 to TRBJ2-5; maybe TRBD2 (7 bases). The CDR3 spans 14 residues. Trimming left V 2 bases short and J 5 bases short, with 12 bases between. The germline V gene has CDR1 MNHEY and CDR2 SMNVEV (reference sequence). The CDR3 coding sequence is TGTGCCAGCAGTTTAGGGGGGGCTTGGGAGACCCAGTACTTC. Amino acid sequence: CASSLGGAWETQYF.

The gene calls are TRBV30 and TRBJ2-2; 8 bases are a match to TRBD1. Germline lookup yields CDR1 GTSNPN and CDR2 SVGIG (reference sequence). This CDR3 comprises 13 residues. With 5 bases clipped from V and 1 base from J, the junction kept 0 bases outside the gene matches. The CDR3 protein is CAWDRGNTGELFF. The CDR3 DNA reads TGTGCCTGGGACAGGGGGAACACCGGGGAGCTGTTTTTT.

The chain combines TRBV18 with TRBJ1-5, with 7 bases identical to TRBD1. The germline CDR1 and CDR2 sequences are KGHSH and LQKENI. The CDR3 runs 13 residues. J lost 7 bases, V lost 3 bases, and 3 bases had no gene match. The CDR3 here is CASSPRQGQPQHF. CDR3 DNA sequence: TGTGCCAGCTCACCGAGACAGGGACAGCCCCAGCATTTT. The complete variable domain, with remaining parts taken from reference TRBV18 and TRBJ1-5, reads NAGVMQNPRHLVRRRGQEARLRCSPMKGHSHVYWYRQLPEEGLKFMVYLQKENIIDESGMPKERFSAEFPKEGPSILRIQQVVRGDSAAYFCASSPRQGQPQHFGDGTRLSIL.

This clone has only a few counts. This rearrangement joins TRBV27 to TRBJ2-1; 10 bases match TRBD2. The V gene's germline CDR1 is MNHEY and CDR2 SMNVEV (reference sequence). With 1 base clipped from V and 8 bases from J, the junction kept 8 bases outside the gene matches. The CDR3 has 16 amino acids. DNA of the CDR3: TGTGCCAGCAGTTTATTAGCGGGAGGCATGCGGTATGAGCAGTTCTTC. Translating gives CASSLLAGGMRYEQFF.

The chain carries TRBV4-1 and TRBJ2-7; no clear D. Germline CDR1 and CDR2: MGHRA and YSYEKL. V lost 2 bases and J 0 bases, leaving 5 bases between the germline ends. The CDR3 loop spans 13 amino acids. The CDR3: CASSQIGSYEQYF. CDR3 DNA: TGCGCCAGCAGCCAAATCGGCTCCTACGAGCAGTACTTC.

J is TRBJ1-3 and V is TRBV2, with TRBD1 matching over 11 bases. J was trimmed by 2 bases and V by 6 bases; bases with no gene match: 3. CDR1 and CDR2 from the germline V gene are SNHLY and FYNNEI. This CDR3 contains 15 residues. DNA of the CDR3: TGTGCCAGCAGCGGGACAGGGGGGGCTGGAAACACCATATATTTT. It is translated as CASSGTGGAGNTIYF.

The V call is TRBV27, the J call TRBJ1-4, with 8 bases matching TRBD1. The CDR3 is 15 amino acids. Trimming took 2 bases from V and 3 from J; bases not matched to a gene: 2. Germline V gives CDR1 MNHEY, CDR2 SMNVEV (reference sequence). The CDR3 region has the DNA TGTGCCAGCAGTTTACGGACAGGGCCTAATGAAAAACTGTTTTTT. It encodes CASSLRTGPNEKLFF. Supplemented by reference TRBV27 and TRBJ1-4, the full variable domain reads EAQVTQNPRYLITVTGKKLTVTCSQNMNHEYMSWYRQDPGLGLRQIYYSMNVEVTDKGDVPEGYKVSRKEKRNFPLILESPSPNQTSLYFCASSLRTGPNEKLFFGSGTQLSVL.

The V call is TRBV10-2, the J call TRBJ1-5; D is possibly TRBD1 (6 bases). The CDR3 is 13 amino acids. Germline V gene data show CDR1 as WSHSY and CDR2 as SAAADI. V lost 6 bases to trimming and J lost 3 bases, with 9 bases between them. The CDR3 DNA sequence: TGCGCCAGCAGGGACAGCTTCAATCAGCCCCAGCATTTT. Translating gives CASRDSFNQPQHF.

This chain joins TRBV28 and TRBJ2-7, with 9 bases matching TRBD2. J lost 6 bases, V lost 8 bases, and 5 bases had no gene match. The length of the CDR3 is 12 residues. Germline V gene lookup returns CDR1 MDHEN and CDR2 SYDVKM. The CDR3 region is CASEGLAPEQYF. The DNA for the CDR3 is TGTGCCAGCGAGGGACTAGCTCCCGAGCAGTACTTC.

The chain carries TRBV5-1 and TRBJ2-5, with D possibly TRBD1 on 6 matching bases. The CDR3 is 15 residues long. Germline CDR1 reads SGHRS; CDR2 reads YFSETQ. V was pared by 4 bases and J by 5 bases, with 18 bases between. CDR3 sequence (DNA): TGCGCCAGCAGCGGGGTTAAGGGGGTTCAGGAGACCCAGTACTTC. This encodes CASSGVKGVQETQYF.

The J gene is TRBJ2-1, the V gene TRBV9; D may be TRBD2 (6 bases). Germline CDR1 and CDR2: SGDLS and YYNGEE. Trimming cost V 2 bases and J 3 bases, with 18 bases left between them. The CDR3 contains 17 residues. The CDR3 protein is CASSVFSSARNYNEQFF. As DNA, the CDR3 is TGTGCCAGCAGCGTCTTTTCTAGCGCCAGAAACTACAATGAGCAGTTCTTC.

The gene calls are TRBV11-2 and TRBJ2-5, with 9 bases that match TRBD2. The V segment lost 0 bases and the J segment 5 bases; nucleotides outside the gene matches: 10. Germline V gene data show CDR1 as SGHAT and CDR2 as FQNNGV. The CDR3 has 17 residues. The CDR3 sequence is CASSLDRAAGGAETQYF. CDR3 sequence (DNA): TGTGCCAGCAGCTTAGATAGGGCCGCGGGAGGGGCGGAGACCCAGTACTTC. The entire variable domain, with the rest obtained from reference TRBV11-2 and TRBJ2-5, is as follows: EAGVAQSPRYKIIEKRQSVAFWCNPISGHATLYWYQQILGQGPKLLIQFQNNGVVDDSQLPKDRFSAERLKGVDSTLKIQPAKLEDSAVYLCASSLDRAAGGAETQYFGPGTRLLVL.

The chain recombines TRBV5-1 with TRBJ2-7; D perhaps matches TRBD2 (6 bases). Deletions cut 5 bases from V and 2 bases from J, with 11 bases between. The CDR3 contains 13 residues. The germline V gene encodes CDR1 SGHRS and CDR2 YFSETQ. In DNA, the CDR3 is TGCGCCAGCAGGAAGCCGGGAGCCTACGAGCAGTACTTC. Its protein product is CASRKPGAYEQYF.

The chain couples TRBV7-2 to TRBJ2-7; D ambiguous. Looked up from germline, CDR1 is SGHTA and CDR2 is FQGNSA. V was pared by 1 base and J by 6 bases, with 10 bases between. CDR3 length equals 13 residues. Written as DNA, the CDR3 is TGTGCCAGCAGCTTAGACACCCCCACCGAGCAGTACTTC. This gives the protein CASSLDTPTEQYF. The variable domain in full, with the rest retrieved from reference TRBV7-2 and TRBJ2-7, is GAGVSQSPSNKVTEKGKDVELRCDPISGHTALYWYRQSLGQGLEFLIYFQGNSAPDKSGLPSDRFSAERTGGSVSTLTIQRTQQEDSAVYLCASSLDTPTEQYFGPGTRLTVT.

The CDR3 loop is CASSDLGHRYNEQFF. As DNA, the CDR3 is TGTGCCAGCAGTGATTTGGGACATAGATACAATGAGCAGTTCTTC. The J gene is TRBJ2-1, the V gene TRBV2, with D possibly being TRBD1 (6 bases). CDR3 length: 15 amino acids. Trimming shortened V by 3 bases and J by 4 bases, and 13 bases separated the two germline ends. CDR1 and CDR2 (germline): SNHLY, FYNNEI.

The V gene is TRBV27, the J gene TRBJ2-7; D unresolved. Germline V gene data show CDR1 as MNHEY and CDR2 as SMNVEV (reference sequence). The CDR3 spans 13 residues. The V end was cut by 4 bases, the J end by 6 bases, with 13 bases between. DNA for the CDR3: TGTGCCAGCAGTTACCGCCTCTCGAGCGAGCAGTACTTC. The encoded protein is CASSYRLSSEQYF.

In DNA form, the CDR3 reads TGTGCCAGCACTTGGTGGTCAGCGGGAGGCAGCTACGAGCAGTACTTC. Its translation: CASTWWSAGGSYEQYF. The chain uses TRBV28 and TRBJ2-7; TRBD2 matches at 9 bases. This CDR3 has 16 amino acids. V lost 7 bases, J lost 3 bases, and 13 bases stayed unmatched. Germline values: CDR1 MDHEN, CDR2 SYDVKM. Together with reference TRBV28 and TRBJ2-7, the CDR3 gives the full variable domain: DVKVTQSSRYLVKRTGEKVFLECVQDMDHENMFWYRQDPGLGLRLIYFSYDVKMKEKGDIPEGYSVSREKKERFSLILESASTNQTSMYLCASTWWSAGGSYEQYFGPGTRLTVT.

The chain recombines TRBV9 with TRBJ1-4; 9 bases agree with TRBD1. Trimming at V came to 2 bases and at J to 4 bases, leaving 6 bases not matched to a gene. Germline-derived CDR1 and CDR2 are SGDLS and YYNGEE. This CDR3 is 16 amino acids long. The CDR3 bases are TGTGCCAGCAGCGTCACACAGGGGGCGATTAATGAAAAACTGTTTTTT. Its translation: CASSVTQGAINEKLFF.

The count of this clone is one. The J gene is TRBJ2-3, the V gene TRBV7-2; TRBD2 matches 7 bases. Germline V lookup: CDR1 SGHTA, CDR2 FQGNSA. V dropped 1 base and J dropped 2; count of bases not matched to a gene: 3. CDR3 length equals 15 residues. Written as DNA, the CDR3 is TGTGCCAGCAGCTTAGACCTAGCGGTCACAGATACGCAGTATTTT. Its protein is CASSLDLAVTDTQYF.

A single count supports this clone. The chain uses TRBV4-1 and TRBJ2-6; the D gene is possibly TRBD2 (6 bases). The CDR3 is 17 amino acids. Trimming cost V 1 base and J 1 base, with 11 bases left between them. The germline V gene encodes CDR1 MGHRA and CDR2 YSYEKL. As DNA, the CDR3 is TGCGCCAGCAGCCAAGGGGGGGTTTCTTCTGGGGCCAACGTCCTGACTTTC. Residues: CASSQGGVSSGANVLTF.

The chain recombines TRBV28 with TRBJ1-2; D not resolved. The CDR3 is 13 residues long. In germline, CDR1 is MDHEN, CDR2 SYDVKM. V was clipped by 4 bases and J by 8 bases, with 14 bases between them. CDR3 loop: CASSSAGGFGYTF. The CDR3 bases are TGTGCCAGCAGTTCCGCCGGAGGGTTCGGCTACACCTTC.

The V gene is TRBV19, the J gene TRBJ1-2, with TRBD1 matching over 8 bases. CDR1 is LNHDA, CDR2 SQIVND, per germline (reference sequence). CDR3 length: 15 amino acids. J lost 8 bases, V lost 3 bases, and 11 bases had no gene match. The CDR3 DNA reads as TGTGCCAGTAGTATGGGAGGACAGGGTTTGATCGGCTACACCTTC. This sequence encodes CASSMGGQGLIGYTF.

This clone was recorded once. V is TRBV5-1 and J is TRBJ2-3; 8 bases line up with TRBD2. The CDR3 totals 16 residues. Germline trimming cut 0 bases from V and 2 bases from J; bases unmatched to any gene: 5. Germline loops: CDR1 SGHRS, CDR2 YFSETQ. The CDR3 DNA is TGCGCCAGCAGCTTGGTTAGCGGGGTTATCACAGATACGCAGTATTTT. Its protein product is CASSLVSGVITDTQYF.

This chain uses TRBV28 with TRBJ1-5; TRBD1 agrees at 7 bases. CDR1 is MDHEN, CDR2 SYDVKM, per germline. V shed 5 bases, J shed 6 bases, and the junction held 7 bases outside the gene matches. There are 14 residues in the CDR3. In DNA form, the CDR3 reads TGTGCCAGCAGTCCCGACAGGGAGAGTCAGCCCCAGCATTTT. Its protein product is CASSPDRESQPQHF.

This sequence joins TRBV23-1 and TRBJ1-2; 9 bases match TRBD1. TRBV23-1 is an open reading frame whose function is uncertain. The ends lost 3 bases at V and 4 bases at J; junction bases unmatched: 9. This CDR3 contains 16 residues. In nucleotides, the CDR3 is TGCGCCAGCAGTCACCCTGGACAGGGGCGGTTCTATGGCTACACCTTC. It specifies CASSHPGQGRFYGYTF.

This clone was seen only a few times. This chain links TRBV27 with TRBJ1-2; TRBD1 matches at 9 bases. V lost 10 bases to trimming and J lost 6 bases; unmatched junction nucleotides: 12. Germline V gene sequence: CDR1 MNHEY, CDR2 SMNVEV (reference sequence). The CDR3 has 14 residues. The CDR3 DNA follows: TGTGCCACCAGAAGACAGGGGGAAGATAATGGCTACACCTTC. This translates into CATRRQGEDNGYTF.

The J gene is TRBJ2-5, the V gene TRBV7-6; D remains unclear. V was pared by 5 bases and J by 0 bases, with 4 bases between. The germline V gene encodes CDR1 SGHVS and CDR2 FNYEAQ. The CDR3 is made up of 12 amino acids. Here the CDR3 DNA reads TGTGCCAGCAGCCCGTACCAAGAGACCCAGTACTTC. It encodes CASSPYQETQYF.

V and J are TRBV25-1 and TRBJ2-2, with TRBD1 matching over 8 bases. The CDR3 runs to 15 residues. The germline gives CDR1 MGHDK, CDR2 SYGVNS. Trimming at V came to 7 bases and at J to 1 base, leaving 5 bases not matched to a gene. For the CDR3, the DNA is TGTGCCAGCATTCCGACAGGGGTGAACACCGGGGAGCTGTTTTTT. Protein sequence: CASIPTGVNTGELFF.

This clone was observed a single time. Germline and junction disagree at one end, which may indicate a read error. The chain carries TRBV28 and TRBJ1-4, with 7 bases fitting TRBD1. The CDR3 is 14 residues long. Germline CDR1 and CDR2: MDHEN and SYDVKM. The CDR3 nucleotides are TGTGCCAGCAGAATACAGGGGTCTAACGAAAAACTGTTTTTT. Protein: CASRIQGSNEKLFF.